This T cell receptor beta chain appears in the sequencing data of a study of T cell repertoires in cytomegalovirus infection. In the study overall: It was the public TCR beta signatures that indicated both CMV infection and matching HLA type.

General study points: There were HLA-C-restricted CMV-specific TCR beta clonotypes dominating the ex vivo response.

TCRdb re-analysed the reads in MiXCR, keeping a single row per CDR3 protein. The data hold hundreds of thousands of distinct CDR3 sequences, with under 20% observed a single time. The CDR3 has 15 amino acids. In germline, CDR1 is SEHNR, CDR2 FQNEAQ (reference sequence). Trimming cost V 1 base and J 6 bases; bases outside gene matches: 7. In this sample, this clonotype turned up many times. Its antigen is unidentified. The sequence was collected from a human donor in good health (CMV status not recorded). Some clones in this sample may be carry-over from other donors' samples. V gene TRBV7-9 combines with J gene TRBJ2-7, with 9 bases identical to TRBD1. The sample was PBMCs. The CDR3 loop reads CASSLGSGTGLEQYF. CDR3 in DNA: TGTGCCAGCAGCTTAGGATCCGGGACAGGGCTCGAGCAGTACTTC.